The sequence of this TCR beta chain was determined in a study of PD-1 blockade in mismatch repair-deficient tumors. Study as a whole: Enrolled about 2012-2016, patients had progressing, pretreated mismatch repair-deficient cancers of about a dozen types. Study observations and caveats: Tumor-resident clones, often undetectable pretreatment in blood, expanded then contracted after pembrolizumab.

About this clone itself: Its antigen is not identified.

PCR or immunohistochemistry showed mismatch repair deficiency in every enrolled patient. Some clones are missing from TCRdb's copy, which holds only in-frame ones; the method was immunoSEQ multiplex PCR. Of about 51,000 clones listed, approximately 81% are singletons. Deletions cut 6 bases from V and 2 bases from J, with 12 bases between. The CDR3 has 14 residues. The germline V gene has CDR1 SGHRS and CDR2 YFSETQ. The specimen comprised peripheral blood, sampled 20 weeks after starting pembrolizumab. The chain uses TRBV5-1 and TRBJ2-1; perhaps TRBD1 as D (6 bases). The TCR originated in an adult with mismatch repair-deficient cancer. In DNA form, the CDR3 reads TGCGCCAGCATCCGGGACACTACCTACAATGAGCAGTTCTTC. Translation gives CASIRDTTYNEQFF.